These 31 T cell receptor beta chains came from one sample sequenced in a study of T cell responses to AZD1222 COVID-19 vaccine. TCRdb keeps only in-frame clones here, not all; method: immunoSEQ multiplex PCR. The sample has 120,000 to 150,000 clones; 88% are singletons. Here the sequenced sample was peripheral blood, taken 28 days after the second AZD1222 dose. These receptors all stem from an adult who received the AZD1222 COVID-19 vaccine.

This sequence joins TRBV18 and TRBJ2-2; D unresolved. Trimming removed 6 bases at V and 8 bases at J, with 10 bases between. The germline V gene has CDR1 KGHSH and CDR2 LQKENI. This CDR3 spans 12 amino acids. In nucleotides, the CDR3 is TGTGCCAGCTCCCCCATGGAGGGGGAGCTGTTTTTT. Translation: CASSPMEGELFF.

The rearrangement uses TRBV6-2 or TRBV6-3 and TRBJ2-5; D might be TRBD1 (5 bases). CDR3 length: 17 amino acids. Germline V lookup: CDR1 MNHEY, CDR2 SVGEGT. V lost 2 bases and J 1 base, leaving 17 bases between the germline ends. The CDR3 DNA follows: TGTGCCAGCAGTTACGCCCCTTTACAGGAACCCCAAGAGACCCAGTACTTC. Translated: CASSYAPLQEPQETQYF.

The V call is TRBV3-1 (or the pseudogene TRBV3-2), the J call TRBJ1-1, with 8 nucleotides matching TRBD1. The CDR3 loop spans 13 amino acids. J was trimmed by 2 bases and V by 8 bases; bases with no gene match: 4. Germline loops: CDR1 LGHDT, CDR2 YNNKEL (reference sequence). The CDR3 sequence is CASGAGGNTEAFF. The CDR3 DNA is TGTGCCAGCGGGGCAGGGGGCAACACTGAAGCTTTCTTT.

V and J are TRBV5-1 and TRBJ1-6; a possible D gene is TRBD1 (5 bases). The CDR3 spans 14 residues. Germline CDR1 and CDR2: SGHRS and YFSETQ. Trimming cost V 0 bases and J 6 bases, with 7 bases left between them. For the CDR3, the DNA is TGCGCCAGCAGCTTGGGACAGAGTAATTCACCCCTCCACTTT. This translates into CASSLGQSNSPLHF.

DNA of the CDR3: TGTGCCAGCAACAATCCTGCAACGGCCCTGCAAGATACGCAGTATTTT. Encoded protein: CASNNPATALQDTQYF. The chain joins TRBV7-2 to TRBJ2-3; D gene ambiguous. Germline V gene sequence: CDR1 SGHTA, CDR2 FQGNSA. This CDR3 is built from 16 residues. The V and J ends lost 7 bases and 5 bases respectively, with 22 bases between them.

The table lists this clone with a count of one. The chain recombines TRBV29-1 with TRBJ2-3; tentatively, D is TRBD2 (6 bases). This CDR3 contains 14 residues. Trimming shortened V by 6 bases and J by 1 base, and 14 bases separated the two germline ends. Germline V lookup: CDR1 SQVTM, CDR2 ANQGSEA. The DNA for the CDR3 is TGCAGCGTGACTAGGTTGGGGGGCACAGATACGCAGTATTTT. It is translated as CSVTRLGGTDTQYF.

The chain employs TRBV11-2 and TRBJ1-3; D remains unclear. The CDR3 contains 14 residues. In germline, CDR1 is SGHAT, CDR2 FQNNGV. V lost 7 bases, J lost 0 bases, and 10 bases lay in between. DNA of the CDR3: TGTGCCAGCAACCCCGGTCTCTCTGGAAACACCATATATTTT. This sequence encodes CASNPGLSGNTIYF.

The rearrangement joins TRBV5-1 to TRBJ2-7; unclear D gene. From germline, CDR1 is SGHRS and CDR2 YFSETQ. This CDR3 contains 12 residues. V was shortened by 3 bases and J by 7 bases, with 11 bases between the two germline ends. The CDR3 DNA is TGCGCCAGCAGCTATGTAGGTCGGGAGCAGTACTTC. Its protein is CASSYVGREQYF.

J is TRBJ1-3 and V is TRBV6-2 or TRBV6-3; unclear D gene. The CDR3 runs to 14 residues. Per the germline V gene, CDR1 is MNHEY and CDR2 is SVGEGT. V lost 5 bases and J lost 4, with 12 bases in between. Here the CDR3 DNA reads TGTGCCAGCAGTGGAACGCTCAGGGGAAACACCATATATTTT. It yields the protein CASSGTLRGNTIYF.

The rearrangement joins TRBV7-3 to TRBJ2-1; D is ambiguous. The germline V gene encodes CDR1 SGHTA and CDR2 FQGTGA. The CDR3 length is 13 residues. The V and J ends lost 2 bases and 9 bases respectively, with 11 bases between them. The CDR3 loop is CASSLQVDAEQFF. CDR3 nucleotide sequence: TGTGCCAGCAGCTTACAGGTGGACGCTGAGCAGTTCTTC. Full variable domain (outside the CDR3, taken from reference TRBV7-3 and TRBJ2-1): GAGVSQTPSNKVTEKGKYVELRCDPISGHTALYWYRQSLGQGPEFLIYFQGTGAADDSGLPNDRFFAVRPEGSVSTLKIQRTERGDSAVYLCASSLQVDAEQFFGPGTRLTVL.

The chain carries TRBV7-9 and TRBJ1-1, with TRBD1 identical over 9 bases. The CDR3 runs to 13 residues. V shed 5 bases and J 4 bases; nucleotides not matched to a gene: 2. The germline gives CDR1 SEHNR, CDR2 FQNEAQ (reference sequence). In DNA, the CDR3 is TGTGCCAGCAGCCGACAGGGGGGCACTGAAGCTTTCTTT. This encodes CASSRQGGTEAFF.

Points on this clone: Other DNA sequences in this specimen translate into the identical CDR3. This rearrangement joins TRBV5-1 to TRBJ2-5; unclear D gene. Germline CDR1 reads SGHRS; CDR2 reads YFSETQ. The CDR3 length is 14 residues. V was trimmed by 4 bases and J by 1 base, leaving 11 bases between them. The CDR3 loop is CASSMDGSQETQYF. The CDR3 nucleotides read TGCGCCAGCAGCATGGACGGAAGCCAAGAGACCCAGTACTTC.

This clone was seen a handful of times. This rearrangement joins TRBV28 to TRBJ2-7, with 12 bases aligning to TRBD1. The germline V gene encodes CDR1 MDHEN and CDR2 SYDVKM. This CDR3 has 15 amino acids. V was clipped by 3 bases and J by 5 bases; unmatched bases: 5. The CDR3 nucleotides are TGTGCCAGCAGTTTTGGGGGACAGGGGGCCCACGAGCAGTACTTC. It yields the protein CASSFGGQGAHEQYF.

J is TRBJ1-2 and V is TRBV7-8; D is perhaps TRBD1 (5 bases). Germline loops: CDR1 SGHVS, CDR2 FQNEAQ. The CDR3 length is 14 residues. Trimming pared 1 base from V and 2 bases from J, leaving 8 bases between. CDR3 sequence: CASSLDDRNYGYTF. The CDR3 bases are TGTGCCAGCAGCTTAGATGACAGAAACTATGGCTACACCTTC. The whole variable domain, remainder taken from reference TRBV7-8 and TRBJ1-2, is GAGVSQSPRYKVAKRGQDVALRCDPISGHVSLFWYQQALGQGPEFLTYFQNEAQLDKSGLPSDRFFAERPEGSVSTLKIQRTQQEDSAVYLCASSLDDRNYGYTFGSGTRLTVV.

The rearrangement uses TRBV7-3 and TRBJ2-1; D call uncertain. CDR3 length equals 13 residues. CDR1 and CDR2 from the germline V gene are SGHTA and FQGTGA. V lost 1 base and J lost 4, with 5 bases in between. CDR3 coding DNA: TGTGCCAGCAGCTTAATGGAATACAATGAGCAGTTCTTC. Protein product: CASSLMEYNEQFF. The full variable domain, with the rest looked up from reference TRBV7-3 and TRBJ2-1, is GAGVSQTPSNKVTEKGKYVELRCDPISGHTALYWYRQSLGQGPEFLIYFQGTGAADDSGLPNDRFFAVRPEGSVSTLKIQRTERGDSAVYLCASSLMEYNEQFFGPGTRLTVL.

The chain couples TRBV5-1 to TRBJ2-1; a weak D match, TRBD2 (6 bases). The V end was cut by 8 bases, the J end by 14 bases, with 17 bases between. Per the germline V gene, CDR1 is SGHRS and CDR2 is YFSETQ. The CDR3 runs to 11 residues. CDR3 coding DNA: TGCGCCAGTACCTGGCGGGATACTGAGTTCTTC. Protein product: CASTWRDTEFF. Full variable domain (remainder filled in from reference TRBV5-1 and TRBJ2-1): KAGVTQTPRYLIKTRGQQVTLSCSPISGHRSVSWYQQTPGQGLQFLFEYFSETQRNKGNFPGRFSGRQFSNSRSEMNVSTLELGDSALYLCASTWRDTEFFGPGTRLTVL.

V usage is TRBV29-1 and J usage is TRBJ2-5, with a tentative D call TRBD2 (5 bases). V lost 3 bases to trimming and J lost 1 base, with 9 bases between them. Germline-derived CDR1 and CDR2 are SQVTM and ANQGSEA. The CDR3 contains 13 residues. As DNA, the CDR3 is TGCAGCGTTGATCGGGGATTCCAAGAGACCCAGTACTTC. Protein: CSVDRGFQETQYF. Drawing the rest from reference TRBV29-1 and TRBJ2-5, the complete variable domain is SAVISQKPSRDICQRGTSLTIQCQVDSQVTMMFWYRQQPGQSLTLIATANQGSEATYESGFVIDKFPISRPNLTFSTLTVSNMSPEDSSIYLCSVDRGFQETQYFGPGTRLLVL.

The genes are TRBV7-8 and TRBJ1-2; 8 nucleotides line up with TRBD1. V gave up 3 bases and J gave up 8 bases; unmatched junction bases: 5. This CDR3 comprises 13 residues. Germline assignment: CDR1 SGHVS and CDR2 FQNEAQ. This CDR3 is CASSLGQVEGYTF. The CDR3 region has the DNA TGTGCCAGCAGCTTGGGACAGGTAGAGGGCTACACCTTC. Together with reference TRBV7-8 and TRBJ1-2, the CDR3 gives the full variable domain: GAGVSQSPRYKVAKRGQDVALRCDPISGHVSLFWYQQALGQGPEFLTYFQNEAQLDKSGLPSDRFFAERPEGSVSTLKIQRTQQEDSAVYLCASSLGQVEGYTFGSGTRLTVV.

The CDR3 here is CASSAQGPTIYF. As DNA, the CDR3 is TGTGCCAGCAGCGCGCAGGGGCCGACCATATATTTT. V gene TRBV7-2 combines with J gene TRBJ1-3; D might be TRBD1 (6 bases). V lost 5 bases and J 10 bases, leaving 12 bases between the germline ends. Germline values: CDR1 SGHTA, CDR2 FQGNSA. The CDR3 contains 12 residues.

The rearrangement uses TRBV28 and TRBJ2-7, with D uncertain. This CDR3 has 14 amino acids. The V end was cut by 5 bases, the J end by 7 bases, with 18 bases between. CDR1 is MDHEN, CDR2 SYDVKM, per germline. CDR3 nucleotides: TGTGCCAGCAGTATCCGGAGTACAGCGCGGGAGCAGTACTTC. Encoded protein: CASSIRSTAREQYF.

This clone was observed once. The CDR3 coding sequence is TGTGCCAGCAGTCTTCAGACAGTGAACACTGAAGCTTTCTTT. Protein: CASSLQTVNTEAFF. This chain connects TRBV6-5 to TRBJ1-1; tentatively, D is TRBD1 (5 bases). CDR3 length equals 14 residues. The V and J ends lost 5 bases and 0 bases respectively, with 10 bases between them. Germline V CDR1 and CDR2: MNHEY, SVGAGI.

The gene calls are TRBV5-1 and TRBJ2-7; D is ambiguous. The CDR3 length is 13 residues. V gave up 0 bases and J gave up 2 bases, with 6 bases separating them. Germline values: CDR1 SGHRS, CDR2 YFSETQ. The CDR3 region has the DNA TGCGCCAGCAGCTTGGCCCAACCCTACGAGCAGTACTTC. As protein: CASSLAQPYEQYF.

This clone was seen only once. CDR3 in amino acids: CASSPRVRHEKLFF. CDR3 coding DNA: TGTGCCAGCAGCCCCAGGGTCAGGCATGAAAAACTGTTTTTT. The chain couples TRBV7-2 to TRBJ1-4, with D possibly matching TRBD1 (5 bases). This CDR3 is built from 14 residues. Germline assignment: CDR1 SGHTA and CDR2 FQGNSA. V was cut by 5 bases and J by 6 bases, with 13 bases left in between.

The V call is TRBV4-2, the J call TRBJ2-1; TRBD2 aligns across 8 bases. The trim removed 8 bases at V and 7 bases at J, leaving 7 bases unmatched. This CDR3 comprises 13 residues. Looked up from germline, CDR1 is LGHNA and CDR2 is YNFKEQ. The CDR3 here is CASAASGPNEQFF. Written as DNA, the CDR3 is TGTGCCAGCGCGGCTAGCGGGCCGAATGAGCAGTTCTTC.

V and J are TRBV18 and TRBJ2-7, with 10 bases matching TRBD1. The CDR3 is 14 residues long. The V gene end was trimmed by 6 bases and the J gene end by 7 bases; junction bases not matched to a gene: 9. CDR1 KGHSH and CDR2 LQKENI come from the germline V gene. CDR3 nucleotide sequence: TGTGCCAGCTCGAATACCGGGACAGGGGAAGAGCAGTACTTC. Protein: CASSNTGTGEEQYF.

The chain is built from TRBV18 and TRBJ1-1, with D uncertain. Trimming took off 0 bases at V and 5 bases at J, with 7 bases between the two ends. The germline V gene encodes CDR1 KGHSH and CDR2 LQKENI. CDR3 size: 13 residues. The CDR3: CASSPPLGTEAFF. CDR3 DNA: TGTGCCAGCTCACCACCCCTGGGAACTGAAGCTTTCTTT.

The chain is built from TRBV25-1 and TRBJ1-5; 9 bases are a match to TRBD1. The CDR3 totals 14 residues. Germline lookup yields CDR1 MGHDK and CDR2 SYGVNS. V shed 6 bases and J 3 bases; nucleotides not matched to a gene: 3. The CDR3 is CASRGQGDNQPQHF. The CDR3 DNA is TGTGCCAGCAGGGGACAGGGTGACAATCAGCCCCAGCATTTT. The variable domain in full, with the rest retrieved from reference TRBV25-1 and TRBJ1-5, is EADIYQTPRYLVIGTGKKITLECSQTMGHDKMYWYQQDPGMELHLIHYSYGVNSTEKGDLSSESTVSRIRTEHFPLTLESARPSHTSQYLCASRGQGDNQPQHFGDGTRLSIL.

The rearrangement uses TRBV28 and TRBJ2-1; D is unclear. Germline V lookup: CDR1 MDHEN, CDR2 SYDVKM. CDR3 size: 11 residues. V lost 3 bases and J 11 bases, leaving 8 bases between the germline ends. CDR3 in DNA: TGTGCCAGCAGTTTGACCAGACAGCAGTTCTTC. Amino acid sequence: CASSLTRQQFF.

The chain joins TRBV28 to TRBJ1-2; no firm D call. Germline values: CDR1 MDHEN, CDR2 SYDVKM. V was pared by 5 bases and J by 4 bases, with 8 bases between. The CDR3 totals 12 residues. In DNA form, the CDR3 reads TGTGCCAGCAGTGGGCCGAGCTATGGCTACACCTTC. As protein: CASSGPSYGYTF.

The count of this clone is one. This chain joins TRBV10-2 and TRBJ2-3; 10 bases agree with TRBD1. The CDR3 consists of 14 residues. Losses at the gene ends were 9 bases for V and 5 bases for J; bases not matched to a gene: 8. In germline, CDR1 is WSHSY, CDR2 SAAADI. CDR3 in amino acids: CASLTGGRIDTQYF. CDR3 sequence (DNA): TGCGCCAGTCTGACAGGGGGCAGGATAGATACGCAGTATTTT.

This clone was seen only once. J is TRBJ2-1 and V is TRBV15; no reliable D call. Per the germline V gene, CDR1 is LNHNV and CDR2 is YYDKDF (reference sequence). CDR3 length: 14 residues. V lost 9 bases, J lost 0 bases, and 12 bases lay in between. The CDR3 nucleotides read TGTGCCACAACCAATTGGGGCTCCTACAATGAGCAGTTCTTC. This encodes CATTNWGSYNEQFF. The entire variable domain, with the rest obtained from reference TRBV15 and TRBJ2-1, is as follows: DAMVIQNPRYQVTQFGKPVTLSCSQTLNHNVMYWYQQKSSQAPKLLFHYYDKDFNNEADTPDNFQSRRPNTSFCFLDIRSPGLGDTAMYLCATTNWGSYNEQFFGPGTRLTVL.